Given below is one T cell receptor beta chain in context. This sample is part of a study of OX40 agonist ivuxolimab in advanced cancers. Profiling relied on immunoSEQ multiplex PCR, and the TCRdb table lists in-frame clones only, not all of them. The repertoire holds some 71,000 clones, with less than 90% as singletons. The CDR3 is 14 residues long. After removal of 4 bases from V and 9 bases from J, the junction contained 8 bases not matched to a gene. The germline gives CDR1 SGHTA, CDR2 FQGTGA. The TCR originated in an adult with an advanced solid tumor such as melanoma, head and neck, liver or kidney cancer. The specimen was CD4+ or CD8+ T cells sorted from blood, collected in a trial of the OX40 agonist ivuxolimab. The chain combines TRBV7-3 with TRBJ2-1; 8 bases map to TRBD2. CDR3 sequence (DNA): TGTGCCAGCAGCTCCGCGGGGGGCCGGGTTGAGCAGTTCTTC. This encodes CASSSAGGRVEQFF.